This passage covers 24 T cell receptor beta chains from one sample sequenced in a study of blood T cell repertoires in COVID-19. Measured with immunoSEQ multiplex PCR; TCRdb has only the in-frame clones, and not every one. The sample has some 42,000 clones, 85% to 90% seen once. Sample: peripheral blood. The origin of the receptors is a man younger than 40 with active or convalescent COVID-19.

This clone has only one observation. V and J are TRBV28 and TRBJ2-2; D perhaps matches TRBD2 (6 bases). Trimming shortened V by 5 bases and J by 0 bases, and 10 bases separated the two germline ends. The germline V gene encodes CDR1 MDHEN and CDR2 SYDVKM. The CDR3 covers 15 residues. CDR3 coding DNA: TGTGCCAGCAGTGGCGGGGCCGCGAACACCGGGGAGCTGTTTTTT. Translating gives CASSGGAANTGELFF.

This chain uses TRBV19 with TRBJ1-1; 7 bases map to TRBD1. There are 17 residues in the CDR3. V lost 0 bases to trimming and J lost 1 base; unmatched junction nucleotides: 8. Germline lookup yields CDR1 LNHDA and CDR2 SQIVND (reference sequence). CDR3 DNA sequence: TGTGCCAGTAGTATAGACCAGGGGGGACGGAAGAACACTGAAGCTTTCTTT. This gives the protein CASSIDQGGRKNTEAFF.

The chain links TRBV7-2 to TRBJ2-3, with 7 positions matching TRBD1. The CDR3 has 15 residues. Germline V gene sequence: CDR1 SGHTA, CDR2 FQGNSA. V was clipped by 7 bases and J by 1 base; unmatched bases: 8. CDR3 sequence reads: CASTLTGLGTDTQYF. The CDR3 DNA is TGTGCCAGCACCCTGACAGGGCTCGGCACAGATACGCAGTATTTT. Supplemented by reference TRBV7-2 and TRBJ2-3, the full variable domain reads GAGVSQSPSNKVTEKGKDVELRCDPISGHTALYWYRQSLGQGLEFLIYFQGNSAPDKSGLPSDRFSAERTGGSVSTLTIQRTQQEDSAVYLCASTLTGLGTDTQYFGPGTRLTVL.

The CDR3 region has the DNA TGTGCCAGCAGCTTCAGGGGGCGACAGGGGACCGACGAGCAGTACTTC. Its protein product is CASSFRGRQGTDEQYF. The gene calls are TRBV11-2 and TRBJ2-7; 8 nucleotides align to TRBD1. In germline, CDR1 is SGHAT, CDR2 FQNNGV. The trim removed 3 bases at V and 5 bases at J, leaving 12 bases unmatched. The CDR3 loop spans 16 amino acids.

The rearrangement joins TRBV11-1 to TRBJ2-1; no reliable D call. Trimming removed 6 bases at V and 8 bases at J, with 17 bases between. The CDR3 is 14 amino acids. Looked up from germline, CDR1 is SGHAT and CDR2 is FQDESV (reference sequence). The CDR3 reads CASSHRVPPHEQFF. CDR3 nucleotide sequence: TGTGCCAGCAGTCACCGGGTCCCCCCCCATGAGCAGTTCTTC.

The rearrangement links TRBV25-1 to TRBJ2-6; maybe TRBD2 (5 bases). Trimming removed 5 bases from V and 0 bases from J, with 14 bases in between. Germline V lookup: CDR1 MGHDK, CDR2 SYGVNS. This CDR3 has 17 residues. This chain's CDR3 is CASSWGSANSGANVLTF. The CDR3 DNA reads TGTGCCAGCAGTTGGGGTAGCGCGAACTCTGGGGCCAACGTCCTGACTTTC. Based on the CDR3 plus reference TRBV25-1 and TRBJ2-6, the full variable domain is EADIYQTPRYLVIGTGKKITLECSQTMGHDKMYWYQQDPGMELHLIHYSYGVNSTEKGDLSSESTVSRIRTEHFPLTLESARPSHTSQYLCASSWGSANSGANVLTFGAGSRLTVL.

The rearrangement uses TRBV28 and TRBJ2-3; 8 nucleotides line up with TRBD2. The V gene's germline CDR1 is MDHEN and CDR2 SYDVKM. The CDR3 covers 11 residues. With 2 bases clipped from V and 14 bases from J, the junction kept 3 bases outside the gene matches. The CDR3 nucleotides read TGTGCCAGCAGTTTACGAGCGGGAGTGTATTTT. Its translation: CASSLRAGVYF.

CDR3 in amino acids: CASSPKTSGRVDIQYF. The CDR3 DNA reads as TGTGCCAGCAGCCCAAAGACTAGCGGGAGGGTTGACATTCAGTACTTC. This chain links TRBV7-2 with TRBJ2-4; 14 bases are shared with TRBD2. Germline V gene sequence: CDR1 SGHTA, CDR2 FQGNSA. J gave up 8 bases and V 5 bases, and 8 bases lay outside the gene matches. This CDR3 has 16 amino acids.

The chain links TRBV6-1 to TRBJ1-5; TRBD1 agrees at 8 bases. This CDR3 has 17 amino acids. Germline V gives CDR1 MNHNS, CDR2 SASEGT. The ends lost 4 bases at V and 1 base at J; junction bases unmatched: 9. CDR3 DNA sequence: TGTGCCAGCAGTGTTGGGACAGGCCGAGGGAGCAATCAGCCCCAGCATTTT. It codes for CASSVGTGRGSNQPQHF.

This rearrangement joins TRBV5-1 to TRBJ1-5; no reliable D call. V was shortened by 0 bases and J by 4 bases, with 5 bases between the two germline ends. Per the germline V gene, CDR1 is SGHRS and CDR2 is YFSETQ. The length of the CDR3 is 13 residues. The CDR3 DNA reads as TGCGCCAGCAGCTTGGATCAGAATCAGCCCCAGCATTTT. Its protein product is CASSLDQNQPQHF.

This clone occurred a few times. V gene TRBV9 combines with J gene TRBJ2-3; the match to TRBD2 covers 7 bases. Germline V gene data show CDR1 as SGDLS and CDR2 as YYNGEE. V shed 0 bases, J shed 1 base, and the junction held 2 bases outside the gene matches. This CDR3 is built from 15 residues. The CDR3 DNA reads as TGTGCCAGCAGCGTAGCGGCGGGAGGCACAGATACGCAGTATTTT. Translating it yields CASSVAAGGTDTQYF.

This chain uses TRBV4-1 with TRBJ1-1; unclear D gene. Germline V lookup: CDR1 MGHRA, CDR2 YSYEKL. Trimming pared 4 bases from V and 2 bases from J, leaving 8 bases between. The CDR3 runs to 13 residues. CDR3 sequence (DNA): TGCGCCAGCAGCCCTATTTATAACACTGAAGCTTTCTTT. It encodes CASSPIYNTEAFF.

J is TRBJ1-3 and V is TRBV18, with no clear D. Between the trimmed V and J ends, which lost 3 bases and 5 bases, there was a span of 20 bases. The CDR3 spans 17 residues. Per the germline V gene, CDR1 is KGHSH and CDR2 is LQKENI. The CDR3 sequence is CASSPEKGRSGRNTIYF. The CDR3, as DNA: TGTGCCAGCTCACCCGAAAAAGGACGGAGCGGCAGAAACACCATATATTTT. The full variable domain, with the rest looked up from reference TRBV18 and TRBJ1-3, is NAGVMQNPRHLVRRRGQEARLRCSPMKGHSHVYWYRQLPEEGLKFMVYLQKENIIDESGMPKERFSAEFPKEGPSILRIQQVVRGDSAAYFCASSPEKGRSGRNTIYFGEGSWLTVV.

The chain joins TRBV9 to TRBJ2-1; D is possibly TRBD2 (6 bases). The CDR3 is 16 residues long. V was trimmed by 0 bases and J by 6 bases, leaving 16 bases between them. The germline V gene encodes CDR1 SGDLS and CDR2 YYNGEE. CDR3 amino acids: CASSVVDGSNGNEQFF. CDR3 DNA sequence: TGTGCCAGCAGCGTAGTCGACGGGAGTAACGGCAATGAGCAGTTCTTC.

The chain recombines TRBV11-2 with TRBJ1-1; 9 bases fit TRBD1. CDR1 and CDR2 (germline): SGHAT, FQNNGV. J was trimmed by 11 bases and V by 3 bases; bases with no gene match: 7. The CDR3 covers 13 residues. The CDR3 region has the DNA TGTGCCAGCAGCTTGGGACAGGGTGTATGGGCTTTCTTT. Translating it yields CASSLGQGVWAFF.

The gene calls are TRBV5-4 and TRBJ2-3; D unresolved. CDR1 is SGHNT and CDR2 is YYREEE in the germline V gene (reference sequence). With 1 base removed from V and 1 base from J, the gap between germline ends came to 7 bases. The CDR3 is 14 residues long. Here the CDR3 DNA reads TGTGCCAGCAGCTTGAAAAGCGGCACAGATACGCAGTATTTT. This gives the protein CASSLKSGTDTQYF.

The rearrangement uses TRBV6-1 and TRBJ2-5, with 12 positions matching TRBD2. Per the germline V gene, CDR1 is MNHNS and CDR2 is SASEGT. The CDR3 is 15 amino acids. V lost 2 bases to trimming and J lost 2 bases; unmatched junction nucleotides: 0. CDR3 DNA: TGTGCCAGCAGTGAACTAGCGGGGGGGCAAGAGACCCAGTACTTC. It translates to CASSELAGGQETQYF.

In its sample, this clone was seen once. This rearrangement joins TRBV4-1 to TRBJ2-3; D is unclear. Trimming shortened V by 0 bases and J by 0 bases, and 7 bases separated the two germline ends. Germline V gene sequence: CDR1 MGHRA, CDR2 YSYEKL. This CDR3 has 15 amino acids. CDR3 loop: CASSQDPRSTDTQYF. CDR3 coding DNA: TGCGCCAGCAGCCAAGATCCTAGAAGCACAGATACGCAGTATTTT.

V usage is TRBV5-4 and J usage is TRBJ2-5; a weak D match, TRBD1 (6 bases). Looked up from germline, CDR1 is SGHNT and CDR2 is YYREEE (reference sequence). Trimming removed 6 bases at V and 5 bases at J, with 17 bases between. The CDR3 totals 14 residues. The DNA of the CDR3 is TGTGCCAGCACCCAACACAGGGACCGGGAGACCCAGTACTTC. Amino acid sequence: CASTQHRDRETQYF.

The V gene is TRBV5-6, the J gene TRBJ1-4; TRBD1 matches 12 bases. Trimming removed 4 bases from V and 0 bases from J; junction bases left unmatched: 7. The CDR3 consists of 18 residues. Germline V lookup: CDR1 SGHDT, CDR2 YYEEEE. The CDR3 DNA follows: TGTGCCAGCAGCGGCCTCGGGACAGGGGGCCCAACTAATGAAAAACTGTTTTTT. It is translated as CASSGLGTGGPTNEKLFF.

The rearrangement joins TRBV5-5 to TRBJ1-2; D possibly corresponds to TRBD1 (6 bases). The CDR3 runs 13 residues. V lost 4 bases and J 11 bases, leaving 18 bases between the germline ends. Germline V gives CDR1 SGHKS, CDR2 YYEKEE (reference sequence). CDR3 nucleotide sequence: TGTGCCAGCAGCCTGACAGGATTTTTAAGATACACCTTC. Its protein product is CASSLTGFLRYTF.

A few counts support this clone. This chain links TRBV2 with TRBJ2-1; 15 bases are a match to TRBD2. CDR3 length: 16 residues. CDR1 SNHLY and CDR2 FYNNEI come from the germline V gene. V dropped 6 bases and J dropped 4; count of bases not matched to a gene: 4. The CDR3 reads CASRRTSGGGYNEQFF. The CDR3 bases are TGTGCCAGCAGACGGACTAGCGGGGGGGGATACAATGAGCAGTTCTTC. Drawing the rest from reference TRBV2 and TRBJ2-1, the complete variable domain is EPEVTQTPSHQVTQMGQEVILRCVPISNHLYFYWYRQILGQKVEFLVSFYNNEISEKSEIFDDQFSVERPDGSNFTLKIRSTKLEDSAMYFCASRRTSGGGYNEQFFGPGTRLTVL.

This chain connects TRBV10-1 to TRBJ1-2, with TRBD1 identical over 7 bases. In germline, CDR1 is WNHNN, CDR2 SYGVQD (reference sequence). J gave up 7 bases and V 2 bases, and 4 bases lay outside the gene matches. CDR3 length: 13 residues. CDR3 nucleotides: TGCGCCAGCAGTGAGAGGACAGGTACTGGCTACACCTTC. Translating gives CASSERTGTGYTF.

V gene TRBV7-6 combines with J gene TRBJ2-5; TRBD1 might be the D (6 bases). The CDR3 is 16 residues long. V was trimmed by 5 bases and J by 1 base, leaving 17 bases between them. The germline V gene has CDR1 SGHVS and CDR2 FNYEAQ. For the CDR3, the DNA is TGTGCCAGCAGCGCGAGGACAGCAACAATCCAAGAGACCCAGTACTTC. It is translated as CASSARTATIQETQYF.